A single sample gave rise to the 6 T cell receptor beta chains below, sequenced in a study of blood T cell repertoires in COVID-19. The assay was immunoSEQ multiplex PCR, and TCRdb's table has in-frame clones only and misses some. The table lists some 29,000 clones, around 82% of them singletons. The sequenced material came from peripheral blood. These TCRs come from an elderly man with active COVID-19.

This clone came up once. The chain uses TRBV19 and TRBJ2-1; 10 nucleotides match TRBD2. CDR1 and CDR2 from the germline V gene are LNHDA and SQIVND (reference sequence). The CDR3 loop spans 17 amino acids. Unmatched junction bases numbered 8, after V lost 1 base and J lost 5 bases. CDR3 residues: CASSIGARSGGDNEQFF. The CDR3 DNA is TGTGCCAGTAGTATAGGGGCCCGCAGCGGGGGGGACAATGAGCAGTTCTTC.

This rearrangement joins TRBV18 to TRBJ2-5, with no clear D. This CDR3 has 15 amino acids. V shed 5 bases and J shed 2 bases, with 15 bases lying between them. Germline V gene sequence: CDR1 KGHSH, CDR2 LQKENI. The CDR3 is CASSSAYYGQETQYF. The DNA of the CDR3 is TGTGCCAGCTCATCAGCGTACTACGGGCAAGAGACCCAGTACTTC.

The chain combines TRBV2 with TRBJ2-1; TRBD2 matches 8 bases. V gave up 6 bases and J gave up 2 bases; unmatched junction bases: 3. CDR1 is SNHLY, CDR2 FYNNEI, per germline. The CDR3 has 14 amino acids. CDR3 amino acids: CASSGRGAYNEQFF. For the CDR3, the DNA is TGTGCCAGCAGCGGGCGGGGGGCCTACAATGAGCAGTTCTTC.

The genes are TRBV4-1 and TRBJ2-5, with 8 bases lining up with TRBD2. Germline V gene data show CDR1 as MGHRA and CDR2 as YSYEKL. V trimming: 2 bases; J trimming: 5 bases; junction bases outside the gene matches: 7. There are 15 residues in the CDR3. The CDR3 DNA sequence: TGCGCCAGCAGCCAACTACGGGGGGGCGGGGAGACCCAGTACTTC. Protein product: CASSQLRGGGETQYF.

The rearrangement links TRBV5-1 to TRBJ1-4; no clear D gene. Germline CDR1 and CDR2: SGHRS and YFSETQ. Trimming cost V 6 bases and J 0 bases, with 9 bases left between them. This CDR3 spans 14 amino acids. CDR3 in amino acids: CASKTTATNEKLFF. The CDR3 DNA follows: TGCGCCAGCAAGACGACTGCAACTAATGAAAAACTGTTTTTT.

The rearrangement uses TRBV10-3 and TRBJ2-7, with a weak D call TRBD1 (5 bases). Trimming took off 3 bases at V and 1 base at J, with 10 bases between the two ends. Per the germline V gene, CDR1 is ENHRY and CDR2 is SYGVKD. The CDR3 spans 14 residues. The chain's CDR3 is CAISDGRVSYEQYF. As DNA, the CDR3 is TGTGCCATCAGTGACGGCAGGGTATCCTACGAGCAGTACTTC.